This is a list of T cell receptor beta chains from one sample in a study of blood T cell repertoires in COVID-19. Clones were read by immunoSEQ multiplex PCR, and TCRdb kept only the in-frame ones, dropping some. Of 350,000 or so clones listed, roughly 89% are singletons. Sample: peripheral blood. All receptors derive from a woman aged 55-75 years with COVID-19, enrolled during active disease. Each CDR3 is given with its conserved first and last residue. Each record gives: J gene, V gene, CDR3 protein.

J gene: TRBJ2-2; V gene: TRBV30; CDR3 protein: CAWSVVRRTGELFF
J gene: TRBJ2-2; V gene: TRBV18; CDR3 protein: CASSPRTGTLGAGELFF
J gene: TRBJ2-5; V gene: TRBV24-1; CDR3 protein: CATSEGGTGAKTQYF
J gene: TRBJ2-3; V gene: TRBV28; CDR3 protein: CASSLPPRTDTQYF
J gene: TRBJ2-7; V gene: TRBV23-1; CDR3 protein: CASRGTREYEQYF
J gene: TRBJ1-1; V gene: TRBV27; CDR3 protein: CASSLVLGPTEAFF
J gene: TRBJ2-3; V gene: TRBV5-1; CDR3 protein: CASSIRLAGSDTQYF
J gene: TRBJ1-2; V gene: TRBV21-1; CDR3 protein: CASGHANYGYTF
J gene: TRBJ1-5; V gene: TRBV18; CDR3 protein: CASSPDRVGGNQPQHF
J gene: TRBJ1-1; V gene: TRBV30; CDR3 protein: CACSDRATEAFF
J gene: TRBJ1-2; V gene: TRBV6-5; CDR3 protein: CASSYLGQVKSHGYTF
J gene: TRBJ1-5; V gene: TRBV6-5; CDR3 protein: CASSNRQGGQPQHF
J gene: TRBJ2-1; V gene: TRBV28; CDR3 protein: CASKVSGNEQFF
J gene: TRBJ1-2; V gene: TRBV5-1; CDR3 protein: CASSTGAPNYGYTF
J gene: TRBJ1-3; V gene: TRBV5-6; CDR3 protein: CASSGDRGGNTIYF
J gene: TRBJ2-3; V gene: TRBV9; CDR3 protein: CASSSTQDDFTDTQYF
J gene: TRBJ1-4; V gene: TRBV7-9; CDR3 protein: CASSSRTALNEKLFF
J gene: TRBJ2-2; V gene: TRBV30; CDR3 protein: CAWSVSDSDTGELFF
J gene: TRBJ2-3; V gene: TRBV6-5; CDR3 protein: CASSSTSGGTDTQYF
J gene: TRBJ1-2; V gene: TRBV3-1/TRBV3-2; CDR3 protein: CASSQDYRGYTF
J gene: TRBJ1-3; V gene: TRBV9; CDR3 protein: CASSPSSRGGNTIYF
J gene: TRBJ1-3; V gene: TRBV5-1; CDR3 protein: CASSLAPDRGDTIYF
J gene: TRBJ2-2; V gene: TRBV27; CDR3 protein: CAIRGAAGELFF